The subject of this entry is one T cell receptor beta chain. This sample was included in a study of blood T cell repertoires in COVID-19. Study-wide context: Samples taken during acute and convalescent COVID-19 were collected in the United States, Italy and Spain. In each case, the material was cDNA or gDNA derived from T cells, B-cell-depleted T cells, or PBMCs.

The authors' processing: Reference gene primer amplification yielded estimated nucleated cell counts. Sequenced by immunoSEQ multiplex PCR; TCRdb stores in-frame clones only, minus some. V and J calls plus clone size are reproduced from that table; the DNA served to infer D and trimming. The data hold approximately 120,000 clones, with 70% to 90% observed a single time. The V segment lost 7 bases and the J segment 4 bases; nucleotides outside the gene matches: 13. CDR1 is LNHDA and CDR2 is SQIVND in the germline V gene (reference sequence). The CDR3 is 16 amino acids. This receptor was obtained from a woman aged 60-75 years with acute or convalescent COVID-19. The sample comprised peripheral blood. The rearrangement joins TRBV19 to TRBJ2-1; TRBD2 aligns across 7 bases. The CDR3 bases are TGTGCCAGTAAAGGTTGGGGGGGAGGACGATACAATGAGCAGTTCTTC. Amino acid sequence: CASKGWGGGRYNEQFF.